A single sample gave rise to the 8 T cell receptor beta chains below, sequenced in a study of T-cell memory formation after mild COVID-19. TCRdb reprocessed the 5' RACE reads with MiXCR, giving one entry per CDR3 protein. The sample holds around 340,000 distinct CDR3 sequences, roughly 13% seen once. Material: PBMCs or a T cell subset sorted from them (not recorded which). The receptors shown here come from a man aged 18 to 30 who had mild COVID-19 (a few samples of this study predate the infection). Cell type and time point are not known.

The chain recombines TRBV29-1 with TRBJ2-6, with D unresolved. Trimming stripped 6 bases from V and 0 bases from J, with 18 bases between. Germline V gives CDR1 SQVTM, CDR2 ANQGSEA. This CDR3 contains 17 residues. Here the CDR3 DNA reads TGCAGCGTCGCCGGACGAAACCTGGCCTCTGGGGCCAACGTCCTGACTTTC. Translating it yields CSVAGRNLASGANVLTF.

The chain is built from TRBV7-2 and TRBJ1-4; 10 bases map to TRBD1. Germline V lookup: CDR1 SGHTA, CDR2 FQGNSA. This CDR3 is built from 16 residues. The V and J ends lost 4 bases and 4 bases, in that order; junction bases with no gene match: 6. The CDR3 is CASSSTRTGGNEKLFF. CDR3 DNA: TGTGCCAGCAGCTCAACCCGGACAGGGGGTAATGAAAAACTGTTTTTT. The full variable domain, in which reference TRBV7-2 and TRBJ1-4 provide the parts outside the CDR3, is GAGVSQSPSNKVTEKGKDVELRCDPISGHTALYWYRQSLGQGLEFLIYFQGNSAPDKSGLPSDRFSAERTGGSVSTLTIQRTQQEDSAVYLCASSSTRTGGNEKLFFGSGTQLSVL.

Only one count was recorded for this clonotype. The V and J genes are TRBV6-5 and TRBJ2-7, with TRBD1 matching over 8 bases. J was trimmed by 6 bases and V by 4 bases; bases with no gene match: 8. Germline CDR1 and CDR2: MNHEY and SVGAGI. The CDR3 contains 14 residues. The chain's CDR3 is CASSSDRAFGEQYF. The DNA for the CDR3 is TGTGCCAGCAGTTCGGACAGGGCATTCGGCGAGCAGTACTTC.

This clonotype was detected a few times. The chain is built from TRBV5-5 and TRBJ1-1, with 7 bases lining up with TRBD1. The CDR3 length is 14 residues. Germline CDR1 is SGHKS and CDR2 is YYEKEE (reference sequence). Losses at the gene ends were 3 bases for V and 8 bases for J; bases not matched to a gene: 10. The CDR3 region has the DNA TGTGCCAGCAGCTCCGATCCACAGGGGCTAGAAGCTTTCTTT. The encoded protein is CASSSDPQGLEAFF.

This clonotype appeared a few times. The J gene is TRBJ2-1, the V gene TRBV27, with TRBD2 matching 10 bases. CDR1 MNHEY and CDR2 SMNVEV come from the germline V gene (reference sequence). The CDR3 contains 14 residues. Trimming cost V 3 bases and J 7 bases; bases outside gene matches: 3. DNA of the CDR3: TGTGCCAGCAGTTTTCTAGCGGGGGTAAATGAGCAGTTCTTC. Amino acids: CASSFLAGVNEQFF.

This clonotype has a single count. V gene TRBV7-2 combines with J gene TRBJ1-1; TRBD1 agrees at 10 bases. Germline CDR1 SGHTA, CDR2 FQGNSA. The CDR3 has 17 amino acids. With 1 base clipped from V and 4 bases from J, the junction kept 9 bases outside the gene matches. The CDR3 bases are TGTGCCAGCAGCTTAGTATACGGGACAGGGGTCAGCACTGAAGCTTTCTTT. It specifies CASSLVYGTGVSTEAFF.

This clonotype was seen only a few times. The chain uses TRBV19 and TRBJ1-1; unclear D gene. Germline loops: CDR1 LNHDA, CDR2 SQIVND (reference sequence). V dropped 8 bases and J dropped 3 bases, with 10 bases sitting between them. The CDR3 extends over 12 amino acids. The chain's CDR3 is CASADPDTEAFF. CDR3 nucleotide sequence: TGTGCCAGTGCGGACCCCGACACTGAAGCTTTCTTT.

The chain links TRBV20-1 to TRBJ2-7; TRBD1 matches 8 bases. Germline V lookup: CDR1 DFQATT, CDR2 SNEGSKA (reference sequence). J gave up 4 bases and V 3 bases, and 5 bases lay outside the gene matches. The CDR3 consists of 13 residues. The chain's CDR3 is CSASQGAFYEQYF. The CDR3 nucleotides read TGCAGTGCTAGCCAGGGGGCGTTTTACGAGCAGTACTTC.